Listed here are 19 T cell receptor beta chains from one sample, sequenced in a study of cytomegalovirus exposure and HLA in healthy donors. PCR amplification relied on 60 Vbeta primers (plus 13 Jbeta primers). Sequenced by immunoSEQ multiplex PCR; TCRdb stores in-frame clones only, minus some. The sample gives over 150,000 clones, around 80% of which show up once; roughly 10% is in the top ten. The sample comprised PBMCs. These receptors originate from a man younger than 35 in good health and CMV-seropositive.

The chain couples TRBV18 to TRBJ2-1, with 7 nucleotides matching TRBD2. This CDR3 has 15 amino acids. From germline, CDR1 is KGHSH and CDR2 LQKENI. Trimming at V came to 2 bases and at J to 9 bases, leaving 10 bases not matched to a gene. The CDR3 region is CASSPWAATGGEQFF. As DNA, the CDR3 is TGTGCCAGCTCACCATGGGCGGCGACGGGGGGTGAGCAGTTCTTC.

This clone has just a few counts. The chain combines TRBV9 with TRBJ1-1; 10 bases map to TRBD1. V shed 3 bases and J 2 bases; nucleotides not matched to a gene: 13. Germline CDR1 is SGDLS and CDR2 is YYNGEE. The CDR3 spans 18 residues. This CDR3 is CASSARLPGQGFNTEAFF. In nucleotides, the CDR3 is TGTGCCAGCAGCGCACGCCTTCCGGGACAGGGGTTTAACACTGAAGCTTTCTTT.

The chain carries TRBV10-3 and TRBJ1-3, with a weak D call TRBD1 (5 bases). With 3 bases removed from V and 1 base from J, the gap between germline ends came to 13 bases. Germline CDR1 reads ENHRY; CDR2 reads SYGVKD. The CDR3 is 16 residues long. CDR3 DNA: TGTGCCATCAGTGATCTGACAAGGGGATCTGGAAACACCATATATTTT. Protein: CAISDLTRGSGNTIYF.

V is TRBV15 and J is TRBJ2-7; 10 bases are shared with TRBD1. Germline values: CDR1 LNHNV, CDR2 YYDKDF (reference sequence). The CDR3 runs 16 residues. With V trimmed by 1 base and J by 6 bases, 9 bases remained unmatched. The CDR3 coding sequence is TGTGCCACCAGCAGAGTGTATGGACAGGGGGTCGGCGAGCAGTACTTC. Its protein product is CATSRVYGQGVGEQYF.

V and J are TRBV15 and TRBJ1-1, with TRBD1 matching 7 bases. Germline V gives CDR1 LNHNV, CDR2 YYDKDF (reference sequence). The CDR3 spans 17 residues. V lost 5 bases and J lost 0; bases outside the gene matches: 12. This chain's CDR3 is CATSSTRTGEMNTEAFF. In nucleotides, the CDR3 is TGTGCCACCAGCTCTACTAGAACAGGGGAGATGAACACTGAAGCTTTCTTT.

This clone was counted between two and nine times. V and J are TRBV6-1 and TRBJ2-7; perhaps TRBD2 as D (5 bases). This CDR3 has 15 residues. Germline CDR1 is MNHNS and CDR2 is SASEGT. V gave up 2 bases and J gave up 0 bases, with 11 bases separating them. In DNA, the CDR3 is TGTGCCAGCAGTGAATTCCATGAGGGCTCCTACGAGCAGTACTTC. As protein: CASSEFHEGSYEQYF.

The J gene is TRBJ1-4, the V gene TRBV7-2; D gene ambiguous. Germline V gene data show CDR1 as SGHTA and CDR2 as FQGNSA. The length of the CDR3 is 14 residues. Trimming stripped 2 bases from V and 7 bases from J, with 11 bases between. CDR3 nucleotides: TGTGCCAGCAGCTTATCTCCGGGGAGTGAAAAACTGTTTTTT. As protein: CASSLSPGSEKLFF.

The chain uses TRBV4-1 and TRBJ2-2, with D possibly matching TRBD2 (6 bases). CDR1 is MGHRA, CDR2 YSYEKL, per germline. The ends were cut back, 4 bases at V and 3 bases at J, with 18 bases in the middle. The CDR3 has 17 residues. CDR3 sequence: CASSLRGSTDYTGELFF. CDR3 in DNA: TGCGCCAGCAGCCTACGGGGGAGTACAGATTACACCGGGGAGCTGTTTTTT.

The chain has TRBV11-1 and TRBJ1-2, with 7 bases fitting TRBD1. V shed 5 bases and J 2 bases; nucleotides not matched to a gene: 2. The V gene's germline CDR1 is SGHAT and CDR2 FQDESV (reference sequence). This CDR3 spans 13 amino acids. CDR3 in amino acids: CASSIRGNYGYTF. The CDR3 DNA follows: TGTGCCAGCAGCATCAGGGGGAACTATGGCTACACCTTC.

The rearrangement links TRBV5-4 to TRBJ1-4; D is perhaps TRBD1 (6 bases). Germline V CDR1 and CDR2: SGHNT, YYREEE (reference sequence). There are 16 residues in the CDR3. The germline V and J ends were trimmed by 1 base and 4 bases, with 14 bases remaining between them. Here the CDR3 DNA reads TGTGCCAGCAGCTTGCAGACGACAGGCCATAATGAAAAACTGTTTTTT. Its protein product is CASSLQTTGHNEKLFF.

This clone was counted many times. The gene calls are TRBV5-8 and TRBJ1-1; possible D gene TRBD1, 6 bases. The germline gives CDR1 SGHTS, CDR2 YDEGEE. V lost 3 bases and J lost 0, with 9 bases in between. CDR3 length equals 14 residues. The CDR3 DNA reads as TGTGCCAGCAGCTGGGGACACGTGAACACTGAAGCTTTCTTT. This codes for CASSWGHVNTEAFF.

The chain carries TRBV19 and TRBJ2-7; D uncertain. This CDR3 has 11 amino acids. With 5 bases removed from V and 6 bases from J, the gap between germline ends came to 8 bases. Germline V CDR1 and CDR2: LNHDA, SQIVND (reference sequence). CDR3 DNA: TGTGCCAGTAGTTCCGGAGCCGAGCAGTACTTC. Its translation is CASSSGAEQYF.

The V and J genes are TRBV5-1 and TRBJ1-1, with unresolved D. Per the germline V gene, CDR1 is SGHRS and CDR2 is YFSETQ. The length of the CDR3 is 15 residues. Trimming pared 0 bases from V and 0 bases from J, leaving 9 bases between. The CDR3 sequence is CASSLATAMNTEAFF. CDR3 coding DNA: TGCGCCAGCAGCTTGGCCACCGCTATGAACACTGAAGCTTTCTTT.

The rearrangement joins TRBV5-1 to TRBJ2-5; 8 nucleotides agree with TRBD1. Trimming at V came to 3 bases and at J to 5 bases, leaving 6 bases not matched to a gene. Germline V gene data show CDR1 as SGHRS and CDR2 as YFSETQ. CDR3 length: 14 amino acids. The CDR3: CASSSGTGGETQYF. For the CDR3, the DNA is TGCGCCAGCAGCTCCGGGACAGGAGGTGAGACCCAGTACTTC. Using reference TRBV5-1 and TRBJ2-5 for the parts outside the CDR3, the full variable domain is KAGVTQTPRYLIKTRGQQVTLSCSPISGHRSVSWYQQTPGQGLQFLFEYFSETQRNKGNFPGRFSGRQFSNSRSEMNVSTLELGDSALYLCASSSGTGGETQYFGPGTRLLVL.

The genes are TRBV4-3 and TRBJ1-6; no clear D gene. CDR3 size: 15 residues. CDR1 and CDR2 (germline): LGHNA, YSLEER. Between the trimmed V and J ends, which lost 0 bases and 4 bases, there was a span of 7 bases. The CDR3 nucleotides are TGCGCCAGCAGCCAAGATGCGGGATATAATTCACCCCTCCACTTT. This translates into CASSQDAGYNSPLHF.

The chain couples TRBV7-2 to TRBJ2-3, with a possible D match to TRBD2 (7 bases). Germline V gene data show CDR1 as SGHTA and CDR2 as FQGNSA. V was pared by 7 bases and J by 4 bases, with 15 bases between. The CDR3 is made up of 14 amino acids. The CDR3: CASTLGGGADTQYF. CDR3 DNA sequence: TGTGCCAGCACCCTAGGAGGGGGGGCAGATACGCAGTATTTT.

The chain couples TRBV5-6 to TRBJ1-2; 9 bases match TRBD1. The CDR3 is 16 amino acids. With V trimmed by 4 bases and J by 2 bases, 9 bases remained unmatched. Germline lookup yields CDR1 SGHDT and CDR2 YYEEEE. Here the CDR3 DNA reads TGTGCCAGCAGCGAGGGACCGGGACAGGGAAACTATGGCTACACCTTC. Protein sequence: CASSEGPGQGNYGYTF.

V is TRBV6-5 and J is TRBJ2-3; 7 bases match TRBD2. The V segment lost 8 bases and the J segment 4 bases; nucleotides outside the gene matches: 9. Germline-derived CDR1 and CDR2 are MNHEY and SVGAGI. CDR3 size: 14 residues. This chain's CDR3 is CASGRLGGADTQYF. In DNA form, the CDR3 reads TGTGCCAGCGGTCGGTTGGGGGGGGCAGATACGCAGTATTTT.

The V call is TRBV6-5, the J call TRBJ1-2; TRBD1 agrees at 10 bases. CDR1 MNHEY and CDR2 SVGAGI come from the germline V gene. There are 16 residues in the CDR3. The V gene end was trimmed by 2 bases and the J gene end by 4 bases; junction bases not matched to a gene: 7. The CDR3 nucleotides read TGTGCCAGCAGTTACCTCCGGACAGGGGGACCCTATGGCTACACCTTC. Encoded protein: CASSYLRTGGPYGYTF.